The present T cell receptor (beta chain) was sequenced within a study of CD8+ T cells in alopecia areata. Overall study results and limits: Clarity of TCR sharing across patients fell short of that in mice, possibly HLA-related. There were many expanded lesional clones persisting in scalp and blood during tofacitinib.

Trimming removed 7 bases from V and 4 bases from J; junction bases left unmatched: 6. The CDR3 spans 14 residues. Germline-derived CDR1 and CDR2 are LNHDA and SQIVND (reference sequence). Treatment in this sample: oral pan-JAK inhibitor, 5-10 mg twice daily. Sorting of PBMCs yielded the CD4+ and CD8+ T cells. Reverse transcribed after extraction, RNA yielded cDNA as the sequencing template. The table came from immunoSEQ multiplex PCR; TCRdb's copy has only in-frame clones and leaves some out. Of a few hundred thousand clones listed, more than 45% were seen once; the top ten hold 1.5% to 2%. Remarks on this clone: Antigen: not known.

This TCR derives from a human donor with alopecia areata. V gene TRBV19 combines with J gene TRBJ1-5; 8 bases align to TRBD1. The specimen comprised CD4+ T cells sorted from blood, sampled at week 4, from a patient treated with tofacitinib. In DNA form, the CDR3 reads TGTGCCAGTACATCCCGGACAGGGAATCAGCCCCAGCATTTT. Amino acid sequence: CASTSRTGNQPQHF.